The 31 T cell receptor beta chains listed next were all sequenced from one sample in a study of cytomegalovirus exposure and HLA in healthy donors (dated by TCRdb to 2017 to 2019). Libraries were prepared through the immunoSEQ multiplex PCR assay. TCRdb provides this immuneACCESS table in a form limited to in-frame rearrangements. Some clones are lacking; in checked studies, under half of them reflect an unresolved V gene, and why the rest are absent is not known. This sample has over 45,000 clones in its table, and over 75% of those were observed once. Under 7.5% of the sample goes to the ten largest clones. Sequenced sample: PBMCs. These receptors came from a woman younger than 45 in good health and CMV-seronegative.

The chain joins TRBV18 to TRBJ1-3, with a possible D match to TRBD1 (6 bases). The CDR3 is made up of 16 amino acids. Germline V CDR1 and CDR2: KGHSH, LQKENI. Trimming left V 4 bases short and J 4 bases short, with 17 bases between. The CDR3 region has the DNA TGTGCCAGCTCACGTGGACAGCCCGGTTCGGGAAACACCATATATTTT. This codes for CASSRGQPGSGNTIYF.

The rearrangement links TRBV27 to TRBJ2-1; 10 bases match TRBD1. The CDR3 spans 15 residues. The ends lost 8 bases at V and 8 bases at J; junction bases unmatched: 12. Germline V lookup: CDR1 MNHEY, CDR2 SMNVEV (reference sequence). For the CDR3, the DNA is TGTGCCAGCGGAACCCGCGGGACAGGGGTCCATGAGCAGTTCTTC. It specifies CASGTRGTGVHEQFF.

The rearrangement links TRBV5-1 to TRBJ2-2; 10 nucleotides match TRBD2. With V trimmed by 5 bases and J by 1 base, 2 bases remained unmatched. CDR1 is SGHRS, CDR2 YFSETQ, per germline. The CDR3 covers 15 residues. CDR3 bases: TGCGCCAGCAGACTAGCGGGGATGAACACCGGGGAGCTGTTTTTT. Translation: CASRLAGMNTGELFF.

This clone was seen a handful of times. The chain has TRBV29-1 and TRBJ2-1; D is unresolved. This CDR3 spans 13 amino acids. Trimming removed 3 bases from V and 5 bases from J, with 11 bases in between. In germline, CDR1 is SQVTM, CDR2 ANQGSEA. In DNA, the CDR3 is TGCAGCGTTGATGGGCAATCCCACAATGAGCAGTTCTTC. Its translation is CSVDGQSHNEQFF.

CDR3 DNA: TGTGCCAGCTCACCGGACAGGTACACTGAAGCTTTCTTT. Protein product: CASSPDRYTEAFF. The V and J genes are TRBV18 and TRBJ1-1, with 7 bases lining up with TRBD1. CDR1 and CDR2 from the germline V gene are KGHSH and LQKENI. V dropped 3 bases and J dropped 3; count of bases not matched to a gene: 1. This CDR3 region has 13 residues.

This rearrangement joins TRBV5-1 to TRBJ1-2; TRBD1 might be the D (6 bases). CDR1 and CDR2 from the germline V gene are SGHRS and YFSETQ. The CDR3 spans 13 residues. Trimming cost V 4 bases and J 8 bases, with 15 bases left between them. The CDR3: CASSPNLDRGYTF. DNA of the CDR3: TGCGCCAGCAGCCCGAACTTGGACAGAGGCTACACCTTC.

The CDR3 nucleotides are TGTGCCAGCAGTGAAGTACCTATTTCGAAGGGGGGGCAGGATAGCAATCAGCCCCAGCATTTT. Amino acids: CASSEVPISKGGQDSNQPQHF. The chain has TRBV6-1 and TRBJ1-5; D is possibly TRBD1 (6 bases). Germline CDR1 MNHNS, CDR2 SASEGT. This CDR3 is 21 amino acids long. Between the trimmed V and J ends, which lost 1 base and 0 bases, there was a span of 25 bases.

The V and J genes are TRBV5-4 and TRBJ2-1, with D possibly being TRBD2 (6 bases). V lost 0 bases to trimming and J lost 6 bases, with 10 bases between them. This CDR3 contains 14 residues. Germline CDR1 SGHNT, CDR2 YYREEE (reference sequence). This CDR3 is CASSLGGLSNEQFF. In DNA form, the CDR3 reads TGTGCCAGCAGCTTGGGGGGACTCTCCAATGAGCAGTTCTTC.

The V gene is TRBV7-9, the J gene TRBJ2-3; tentatively, D is TRBD2 (6 bases). This CDR3 is built from 15 residues. Germline-derived CDR1 and CDR2 are SEHNR and FQNEAQ (reference sequence). V was shortened by 5 bases and J by 0 bases, with 12 bases between the two germline ends. The CDR3 loop is CASSRPGLSTDTQYF. CDR3 nucleotide sequence: TGTGCCAGCAGCCGCCCGGGACTGAGCACAGATACGCAGTATTTT.

The chain links TRBV4-3 to TRBJ2-7, with a tentative D call TRBD1 (8 bases). The ends were cut back, 3 bases at V and 3 bases at J, with 12 bases in the middle. The CDR3 is 14 residues long. The V gene's germline CDR1 is LGHNA and CDR2 YSLEER. The CDR3 loop reads CASSQGGTGYEQYF. The CDR3 coding sequence is TGCGCCAGCAGCCAGGGAGGGACAGGCTACGAGCAGTACTTC.

The V gene is TRBV7-2, the J gene TRBJ2-1, with 11 bases that match TRBD2. CDR1 is SGHTA, CDR2 FQGNSA, per germline. The CDR3 sequence is 16 residues long. Germline trimming cut 2 bases from V and 7 bases from J; bases unmatched to any gene: 7. CDR3 in amino acids: CASSLQLAGGANEQFF. In nucleotides, the CDR3 is TGTGCCAGCAGCTTACAGCTAGCGGGAGGAGCGAATGAGCAGTTCTTC.

The chain carries TRBV9 and TRBJ2-7, with 8 bases lining up with TRBD2. The V segment lost 4 bases and the J segment 2 bases; nucleotides outside the gene matches: 8. The germline CDR1 and CDR2 sequences are SGDLS and YYNGEE. This CDR3 has 15 residues. The CDR3 nucleotides read TGTGCCAGCAGCTCCTCCGTAGCGGGGCCCTACGAGCAGTACTTC. Translation gives CASSSSVAGPYEQYF.

This sequence joins TRBV5-6 and TRBJ2-7; the match to TRBD1 covers 10 bases. The CDR3 has 14 residues. Germline values: CDR1 SGHDT, CDR2 YYEEEE. J lost 2 bases, V lost 5 bases, and 4 bases had no gene match. Written as DNA, the CDR3 is TGTGCCAGCAGTTCCGGGACAGGGGCCTACGAGCAGTACTTC. It encodes CASSSGTGAYEQYF.

This chain uses TRBV28 with TRBJ2-6; no definite D call. The CDR3 is 19 residues long. The germline V gene has CDR1 MDHEN and CDR2 SYDVKM. Trimming removed 4 bases at V and 0 bases at J, with 19 bases between. CDR3 in amino acids: CASSSFSMARFSGANVLTF. The CDR3 DNA sequence: TGTGCCAGCAGTTCTTTCTCAATGGCCCGTTTCTCTGGGGCCAACGTCCTGACTTTC.

For this clone: An end of the junction does not agree with germline; a read error may underlie this. The chain has TRBV13 and TRBJ1-2; TRBD1 matches 8 bases. The germline V gene has CDR1 PRHDT and CDR2 FYEKMQ (reference sequence). CDR3 size: 12 residues. The CDR3 sequence: CASSIGTGLAHF. CDR3 in DNA: TGTGCCAGCAGCATTGGGACAGGCTTGGCTCACTTC.

The CDR3 protein is CASSYSTGLKTQYF. As DNA, the CDR3 is TGTGCCAGCAGTTACTCGACGGGGTTAAAGACCCAGTACTTC. The V call is TRBV6-5, the J call TRBJ2-5, with a tentative D call TRBD2 (5 bases). Germline CDR1 and CDR2: MNHEY and SVGAGI. The CDR3 runs to 14 residues. The V end was cut by 0 bases, the J end by 6 bases, with 11 bases between.

This clone was seen a single time. This chain connects TRBV2 to TRBJ1-1; 10 positions agree with TRBD1. Germline trimming cut 10 bases from V and 5 bases from J; bases unmatched to any gene: 7. The length of the CDR3 is 13 residues. The germline CDR1 and CDR2 sequences are SNHLY and FYNNEI. In DNA form, the CDR3 reads TGTGCCAACGACAGGGGGCCAAGGACTGAAGCTTTCTTT. It translates to CANDRGPRTEAFF.

The V gene is TRBV5-1, the J gene TRBJ2-2, with 9 bases lining up with TRBD2. The CDR3 length is 17 residues. J was trimmed by 6 bases and V by 4 bases; bases with no gene match: 13. CDR1 is SGHRS and CDR2 is YFSETQ in the germline V gene. In nucleotides, the CDR3 is TGCGCCAGCAGCGGGCCACCTAGCGGGGTTTACGCCGGGGAGCTGTTTTTT. Protein sequence: CASSGPPSGVYAGELFF.

The genes are TRBV19 and TRBJ1-5, with unresolved D. Trimming pared 7 bases from V and 5 bases from J, leaving 18 bases between. Germline CDR1 reads LNHDA; CDR2 reads SQIVND (reference sequence). CDR3 length: 15 amino acids. The CDR3 sequence: CASTGREAYYQPQHF. The CDR3 bases are TGTGCCAGTACTGGTAGGGAGGCTTACTATCAGCCCCAGCATTTT.

This CDR3 reads CASSLALAGEPDTQYF. CDR3 nucleotide sequence: TGCGCCAGCAGCTTGGCCCTAGCGGGAGAGCCAGATACGCAGTATTTT. The rearrangement joins TRBV5-1 to TRBJ2-3, with 10 nucleotides matching TRBD2. The CDR3 is made up of 16 amino acids. The J segment lost 4 bases and the V segment lost 0 bases, leaving 5 bases of the junction unmatched. Germline-derived CDR1 and CDR2 are SGHRS and YFSETQ.

This clone was seen only once. The chain is built from TRBV20-1 and TRBJ1-1; D call uncertain. The ends were cut back, 0 bases at V and 9 bases at J, with 8 bases in the middle. Germline values: CDR1 DFQATT, CDR2 SNEGSKA (reference sequence). The CDR3 covers 11 residues. Here the CDR3 DNA reads TGCAGTGCTAGAGAGCAGTTCCAAGCTTTCTTT. Its protein product is CSAREQFQAFF.

The rearrangement joins TRBV11-2 to TRBJ2-3; TRBD2 might be the D (6 bases). Germline CDR1 and CDR2: SGHAT and FQNNGV. V lost 4 bases and J lost 8, with 19 bases in between. The CDR3 is 15 residues long. The CDR3 here is CASSSILGGLGTQYF. The CDR3 DNA follows: TGTGCCAGCAGCTCCATCCTTGGGGGGTTGGGTACGCAGTATTTT.

V is TRBV6-8 and J is TRBJ2-1; 8 bases are a match to TRBD1. The V gene's germline CDR1 is MNHGY and CDR2 SAAAGT. The CDR3 totals 15 residues. The junction had 2 bases not matched to a gene; V was cut back by 2 bases and J by 2 bases. Here the CDR3 DNA reads TGTGCCAGCAGTTACCCAGGGGGCCCCTACAATGAGCAGTTCTTC. It is translated as CASSYPGGPYNEQFF.

The chain is built from TRBV5-1 and TRBJ1-1, with 11 bases that match TRBD1. V lost 4 bases and J lost 4; bases outside the gene matches: 3. The CDR3 loop spans 14 amino acids. Germline assignment: CDR1 SGHRS and CDR2 YFSETQ. Here the CDR3 DNA reads TGCGCCAGCAGCCTGGGACAGGGGGGCACTGAAGCTTTCTTT. Protein: CASSLGQGGTEAFF.

The V call is TRBV11-2, the J call TRBJ2-7; D is possibly TRBD2 (5 bases). Germline assignment: CDR1 SGHAT and CDR2 FQNNGV. The CDR3 contains 15 residues. V was pared by 0 bases and J by 3 bases, with 12 bases between. The CDR3, as DNA: TGTGCCAGCAGCTTAGAGGCTTTGGAGGACTACGAGCAGTACTTC. Translation gives CASSLEALEDYEQYF.

This sequence joins TRBV6-1 and TRBJ1-2; D not resolved. The CDR3 totals 12 residues. The ends were cut back, 1 base at V and 8 bases at J, with 8 bases in the middle. From germline, CDR1 is MNHNS and CDR2 SASEGT. The CDR3 region is CASSEGKRGYTF. CDR3 DNA: TGTGCCAGCAGTGAAGGGAAGCGGGGCTACACCTTC.

The genes are TRBV9 and TRBJ1-2, with TRBD1 identical over 7 bases. There are 14 residues in the CDR3. The V and J ends lost 3 bases and 5 bases, in that order; junction bases with no gene match: 7. Germline values: CDR1 SGDLS, CDR2 YYNGEE. The CDR3 coding sequence is TGTGCCAGCAGCGGGCAGACAGGGACGTATGGCTACACCTTC. It translates to CASSGQTGTYGYTF.

The chain carries TRBV7-2 and TRBJ2-7; 8 bases line up with TRBD1. V lost 4 bases to trimming and J lost 2 bases; unmatched junction nucleotides: 7. CDR1 is SGHTA and CDR2 is FQGNSA in the germline V gene. The CDR3 is 15 amino acids. CDR3 sequence (DNA): TGTGCCAGCAGCTACACAGGGGGTGACCCCTACGAGCAGTACTTC. Protein sequence: CASSYTGGDPYEQYF.

This clone was seen once. The V gene is TRBV27, the J gene TRBJ2-4, with TRBD1 matching over 8 bases. The CDR3 runs 15 residues. CDR1 and CDR2 from the germline V gene are MNHEY and SMNVEV (reference sequence). Germline trimming cut 8 bases from V and 4 bases from J; bases unmatched to any gene: 10. CDR3 sequence: CASGTPGTGKNIQYF. DNA of the CDR3: TGTGCCAGCGGGACCCCCGGGACAGGAAAAAACATTCAGTACTTC.

On this clone: Other DNA sequences of this sample code for an identical CDR3. This rearrangement joins TRBV2 to TRBJ2-5; 8 bases line up with TRBD2. Germline V lookup: CDR1 SNHLY, CDR2 FYNNEI. This CDR3 region has 14 residues. The V and J ends lost 8 bases and 7 bases, in that order; junction bases with no gene match: 12. CDR3 in DNA: TGTGCCAGCGGGGGGTTAGCGGGGTTTGGGACCCAGTACTTC. Its protein product is CASGGLAGFGTQYF.

The V and J genes are TRBV9 and TRBJ2-7; TRBD2 matches at 12 bases. The CDR3 length is 16 residues. Germline loops: CDR1 SGDLS, CDR2 YYNGEE. The V segment lost 3 bases and the J segment 3 bases; nucleotides outside the gene matches: 7. The CDR3 DNA reads as TGTGCCAGCAGCGGGGGGGCGACTAGCGGGAGCTACGAGCAGTACTTC. This encodes CASSGGATSGSYEQYF.